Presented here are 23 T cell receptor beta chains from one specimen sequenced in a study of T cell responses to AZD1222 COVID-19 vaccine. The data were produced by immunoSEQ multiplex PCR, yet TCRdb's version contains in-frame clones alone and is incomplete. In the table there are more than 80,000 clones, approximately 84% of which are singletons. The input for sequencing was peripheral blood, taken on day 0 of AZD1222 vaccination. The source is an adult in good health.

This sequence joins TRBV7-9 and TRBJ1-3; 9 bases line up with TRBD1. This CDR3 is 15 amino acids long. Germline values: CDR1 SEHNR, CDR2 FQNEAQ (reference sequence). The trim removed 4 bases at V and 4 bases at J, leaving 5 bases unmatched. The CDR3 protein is CASSSTGGKGNTIYF. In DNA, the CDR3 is TGTGCCAGCAGCTCTACAGGGGGCAAAGGAAACACCATATATTTT. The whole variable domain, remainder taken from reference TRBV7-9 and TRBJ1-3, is DTGVSQNPRHKITKRGQNVTFRCDPISEHNRLYWYRQTLGQGPEFLTYFQNEAQLEKSRLLSDRFSAERPKGSFSTLEIQRTEQGDSAMYLCASSSTGGKGNTIYFGEGSWLTVV.

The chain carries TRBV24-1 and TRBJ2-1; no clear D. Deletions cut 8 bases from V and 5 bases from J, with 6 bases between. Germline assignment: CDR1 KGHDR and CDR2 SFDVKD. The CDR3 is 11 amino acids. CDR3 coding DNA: TGTGCCACCAAAGGCGACAATGAGCAGTTCTTC. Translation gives CATKGDNEQFF.

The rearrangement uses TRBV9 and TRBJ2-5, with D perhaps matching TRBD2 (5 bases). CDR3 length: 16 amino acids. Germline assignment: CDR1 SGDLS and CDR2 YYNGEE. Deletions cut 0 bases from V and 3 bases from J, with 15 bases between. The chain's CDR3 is CASSVDGVGGKETQYF. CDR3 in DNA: TGTGCCAGCAGCGTAGATGGGGTTGGAGGAAAAGAGACCCAGTACTTC. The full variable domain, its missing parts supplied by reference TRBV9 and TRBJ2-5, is DSGVTQTPKHLITATGQRVTLRCSPRSGDLSVYWYQQSLDQGLQFLIQYYNGEERAKGNILERFSAQQFPDLHSELNLSSLELGDSALYFCASSVDGVGGKETQYFGPGTRLLVL.

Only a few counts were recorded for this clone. For the CDR3, the DNA is TGTGCCAGCGTTGGCACTTTTTACAATGAGCAGTTCTTC. It specifies CASVGTFYNEQFF. The chain combines TRBV6-5 with TRBJ2-1; D is uncertain. Germline V gene lookup returns CDR1 MNHEY and CDR2 SVGAGI. CDR3 length: 13 residues. Trimming left V 8 bases short and J 4 bases short, with 12 bases between.

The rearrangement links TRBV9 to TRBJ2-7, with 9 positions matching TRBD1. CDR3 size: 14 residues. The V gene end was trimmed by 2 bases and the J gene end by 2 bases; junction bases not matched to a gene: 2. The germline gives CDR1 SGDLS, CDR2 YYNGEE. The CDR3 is CASSVGTGPYEQYF. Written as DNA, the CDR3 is TGTGCCAGCAGCGTCGGGACAGGGCCCTACGAGCAGTACTTC.

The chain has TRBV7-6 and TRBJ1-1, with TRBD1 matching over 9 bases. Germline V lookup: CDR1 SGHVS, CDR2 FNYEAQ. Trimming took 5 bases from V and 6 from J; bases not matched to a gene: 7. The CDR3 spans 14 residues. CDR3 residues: CASSANRGLSEAFF. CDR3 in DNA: TGTGCCAGCAGCGCTAACAGGGGGCTATCTGAAGCTTTCTTT.

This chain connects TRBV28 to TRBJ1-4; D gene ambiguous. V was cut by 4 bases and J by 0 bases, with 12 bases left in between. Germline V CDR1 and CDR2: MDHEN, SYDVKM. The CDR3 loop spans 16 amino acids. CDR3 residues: CASSSPVAATNEKLFF. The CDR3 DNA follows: TGTGCCAGCAGTTCCCCCGTCGCAGCAACTAATGAAAAACTGTTTTTT.

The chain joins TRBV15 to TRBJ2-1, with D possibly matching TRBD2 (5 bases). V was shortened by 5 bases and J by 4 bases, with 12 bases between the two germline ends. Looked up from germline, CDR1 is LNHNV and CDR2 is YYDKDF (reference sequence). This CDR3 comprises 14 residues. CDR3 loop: CATSRGSTYNEQFF. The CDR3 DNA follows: TGTGCCACCAGCCGCGGGTCAACTTACAATGAGCAGTTCTTC.

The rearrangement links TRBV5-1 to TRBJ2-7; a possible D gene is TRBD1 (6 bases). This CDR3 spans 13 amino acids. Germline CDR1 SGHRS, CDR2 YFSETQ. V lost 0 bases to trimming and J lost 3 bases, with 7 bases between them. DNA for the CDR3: TGCGCCAGCAGCTTGGCCAGGGGCTACGAGCAGTACTTC. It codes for CASSLARGYEQYF.

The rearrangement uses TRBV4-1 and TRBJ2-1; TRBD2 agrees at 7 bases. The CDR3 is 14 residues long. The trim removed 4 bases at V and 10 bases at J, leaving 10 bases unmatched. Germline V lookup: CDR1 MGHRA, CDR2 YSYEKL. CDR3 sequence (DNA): TGCGCCAGCAGCCCAGGGACTATTGGGTGGGAGCAGTTCTTC. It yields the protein CASSPGTIGWEQFF.

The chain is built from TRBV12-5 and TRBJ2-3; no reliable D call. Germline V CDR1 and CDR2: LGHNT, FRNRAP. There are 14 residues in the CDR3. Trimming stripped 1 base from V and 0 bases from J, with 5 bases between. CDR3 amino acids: CASGLAYSTDTQYF. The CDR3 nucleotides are TGTGCTAGTGGTTTGGCATATAGCACAGATACGCAGTATTTT.

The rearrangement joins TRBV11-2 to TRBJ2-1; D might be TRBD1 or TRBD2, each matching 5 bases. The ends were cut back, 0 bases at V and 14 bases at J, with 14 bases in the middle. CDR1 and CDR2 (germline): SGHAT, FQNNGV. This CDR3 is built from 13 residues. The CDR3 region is CASSLELGLGEFF. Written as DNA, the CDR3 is TGTGCCAGCAGCTTAGAGTTGGGCTTGGGGGAGTTCTTC. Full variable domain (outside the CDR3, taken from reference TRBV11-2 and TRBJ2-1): EAGVAQSPRYKIIEKRQSVAFWCNPISGHATLYWYQQILGQGPKLLIQFQNNGVVDDSQLPKDRFSAERLKGVDSTLKIQPAKLEDSAVYLCASSLELGLGEFFGPGTRLTVL.

The CDR3 reads CASSIDSLTQYF. The CDR3 DNA reads TGTGCCAGCAGCATCGACAGTCTGACCCAGTACTTC. The chain employs TRBV5-4 and TRBJ2-5; possible D gene TRBD1, 5 bases. Germline V CDR1 and CDR2: SGHNT, YYREEE (reference sequence). The CDR3 runs 12 residues. V was shortened by 4 bases and J by 7 bases, with 11 bases between the two germline ends.

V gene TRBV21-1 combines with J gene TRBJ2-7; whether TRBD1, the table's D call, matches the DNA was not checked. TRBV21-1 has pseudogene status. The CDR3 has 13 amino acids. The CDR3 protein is CASSNRESYEQYF. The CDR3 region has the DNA TGTGCCAGCAGCAACAGGGAATCCTACGAGCAGTACTTC.

CDR3 nucleotide sequence: TGTGCCAGCAGCTTTAGTAGCGGGGGGCGTTACTACAATGAGCAGTTCTTC. It yields the protein CASSFSSGGRYYNEQFF. The rearrangement joins TRBV7-2 to TRBJ2-1; TRBD2 agrees at 10 bases. V dropped 3 bases and J dropped 3; count of bases not matched to a gene: 8. This CDR3 has 17 amino acids. Germline values: CDR1 SGHTA, CDR2 FQGNSA.

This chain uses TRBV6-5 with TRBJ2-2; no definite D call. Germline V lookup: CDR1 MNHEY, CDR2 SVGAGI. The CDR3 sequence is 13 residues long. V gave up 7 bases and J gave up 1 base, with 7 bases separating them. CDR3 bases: TGTGCCAGCACTAGGTTGAACACCGGGGAGCTGTTTTTT. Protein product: CASTRLNTGELFF.

CDR3 nucleotides: TGTGCCAGTAGTACGTCAGAGAATCCTGGAAACACCATATATTTT. Its protein product is CASSTSENPGNTIYF. This chain uses TRBV19 with TRBJ1-3; the D is unclear. CDR1 is LNHDA and CDR2 is SQIVND in the germline V gene (reference sequence). The ends were cut back, 4 bases at V and 2 bases at J, with 12 bases in the middle. The CDR3 spans 15 residues.

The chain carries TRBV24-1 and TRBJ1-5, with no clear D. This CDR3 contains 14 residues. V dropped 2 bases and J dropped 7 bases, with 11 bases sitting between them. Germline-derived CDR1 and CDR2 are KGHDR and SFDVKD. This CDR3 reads CATSDSRTGQPQHF. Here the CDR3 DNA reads TGTGCCACCAGTGATTCAAGGACGGGGCAGCCCCAGCATTTT.

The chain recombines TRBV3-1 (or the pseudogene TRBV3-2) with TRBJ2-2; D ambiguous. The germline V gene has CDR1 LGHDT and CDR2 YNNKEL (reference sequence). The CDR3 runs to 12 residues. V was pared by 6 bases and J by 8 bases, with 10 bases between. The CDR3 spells CASSRRPGELFF. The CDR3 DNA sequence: TGTGCCAGCAGTCGTAGGCCGGGGGAGCTGTTTTTT.

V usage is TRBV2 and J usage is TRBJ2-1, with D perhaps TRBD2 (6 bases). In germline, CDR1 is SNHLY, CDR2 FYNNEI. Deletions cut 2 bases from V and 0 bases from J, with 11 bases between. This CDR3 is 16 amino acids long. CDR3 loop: CASSEPEGDSYNEQFF. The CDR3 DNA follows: TGTGCCAGCAGTGAACCGGAGGGTGACTCCTACAATGAGCAGTTCTTC. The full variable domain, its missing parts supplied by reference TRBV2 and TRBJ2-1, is EPEVTQTPSHQVTQMGQEVILRCVPISNHLYFYWYRQILGQKVEFLVSFYNNEISEKSEIFDDQFSVERPDGSNFTLKIRSTKLEDSAMYFCASSEPEGDSYNEQFFGPGTRLTVL.

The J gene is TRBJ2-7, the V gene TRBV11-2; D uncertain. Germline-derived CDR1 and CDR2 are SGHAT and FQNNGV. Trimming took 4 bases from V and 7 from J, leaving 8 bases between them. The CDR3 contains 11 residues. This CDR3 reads CASSSSWEQYF. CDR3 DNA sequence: TGTGCCAGCAGCTCCTCGTGGGAGCAGTACTTC.

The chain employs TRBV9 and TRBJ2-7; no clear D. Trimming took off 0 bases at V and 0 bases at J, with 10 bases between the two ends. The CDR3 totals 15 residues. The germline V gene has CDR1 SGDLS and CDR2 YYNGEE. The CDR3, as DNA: TGTGCCAGCAGCGTAGACGACCTGTCCTCCTACGAGCAGTACTTC. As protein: CASSVDDLSSYEQYF.

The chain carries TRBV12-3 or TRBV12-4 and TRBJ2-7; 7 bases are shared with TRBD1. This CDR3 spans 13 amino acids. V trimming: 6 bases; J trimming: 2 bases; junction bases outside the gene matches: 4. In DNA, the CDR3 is TGTGCCAGCAGCCGGGACAGCCCCTACGAGCAGTACTTC. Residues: CASSRDSPYEQYF.